Listed here is a single TCR beta chain. Its antigen is currently not known. Base-call qualities are not available, and no considerably larger clone is one nucleotide away. From V the trimming removes 1 base and from J it removes 5 bases, while the gene matches leave 7 bases of the junction unaccounted for. CDR1 and CDR2 (SGHAT, FQNNGV) derive from the germline V gene. The CDR3 sequence holds 16 residues, the cysteine and phenylalanine included. Only the CDR3 DNA is retained, 48 bases long and in frame from the first base. The data derive from a study of cytomegalovirus exposure and HLA in healthy donors (dated by TCRdb to 2017 to 2019). As for the study more broadly: An earlier analysis of under 600 of the donors reported 250 to 300 Gb of sequence data and around 110 million unique TCR beta sequences from some 180 million T cells. A later genetic analysis used genome-wide SNP genotypes for about 60% of the roughly 700 donors, treating that subset as a discovery cohort. A separate validation cohort of 100 to 150 different subjects was used in addition to the approximately 610-subject first cohort. In the later analysis, no new phenotypic data were used to find candidate immune exposures; instead, reliance was placed on TCR beta sequences and their occurrence across donors. Alongside the repertoire data, information on donor age, sex, ethnicity and CMV serostatus was compiled. High-throughput TCR immunosequencing, statistical association of individual TCRs with disease status, and machine learning were combined to predict cytomegalovirus infection status. HLA typing included class I and class II loci at four-digit resolution. Every discovery cohort repertoire had been produced on one sequencing platform. Of the roughly 400 genotyped donors, 81% were placed in the genetic ancestry cluster associated with self-reported Caucasian donors. Across some 400 genotyped donors of the cohort, an average of roughly 200,000 unique TCR beta nucleotide sequences per donor were sequenced, and around 20% of those sequences were non-productive. The study aimed to test whether cataloging public T cell receptors could reveal signatures of past pathogen exposure. Typing coverage varied by locus: about 620-640 donors for A, B, C, DRB1 and DQB1; more than 500 for DQA1; approximately 610 for DPA1; some 470 for DPB1. In an earlier analysis of 587 of the donors, high-throughput TCR beta sequencing was used to judge whether each TCR beta V gene segment behaved as functional or pseudogenic. Roughly five DR-DQ haplotypes were treated as single units for association and clustering because of strong linkage in the cohort. The study profiled the T cell repertoires of 666 subjects by immunosequencing and related them to cytomegalovirus serostatus. Around 320 gigabases of sequencing data and 70 million to 85 million unique TCR sequences were included in an early release covering about 620 HLA-typed donors. A later analysis re-analyzed previously published TCR beta repertoires from roughly 690 donors and added high-resolution HLA genotyping to study TCR occurrence patterns. Overall results and qualifications from the work: The 87-base-pair reads could not distinguish some IMGT-functional V segments, including TRBV6-2 and TRBV6-3, so those segments were excluded. A further reported finding was that TCR beta sequences accurately predicted the HLA-A and HLA-B alleles for most subjects in the first cohort. In a later analysis, around 17,000 TCR beta sequences were associated with specific HLA alleles at a false discovery rate of 0.05. In a later analysis, HLA-associated TCR beta chains showed more clonal expansion and lower generation probabilities than non-associated chains that were equally common. Because HLA typing was unavailable for some donors at each locus, only the typed subset was used in association tests. In a later analysis, most CMV-associated TCR beta chains were found to appear HLA-restricted, with HLA associations seemingly driven largely by CMV exposure. In a later analysis, TCR association rates were found to vary across HLA loci, with the most associated TCRs seen for DRB1 alleles and the fewest for HLA-C alleles. In an earlier analysis of roughly 560 of the donors, most TCR beta V segments were observed in productive rearrangements about 87% or about 30% of the time, broadly matching IMGT annotations. A cluster of highly shared sequence variants was judged likely to be a technical artifact of the sequencing pipeline. Immune exposure information for the cohort was limited to CMV serostatus. Because counts were too low, approximately 15 rarely observed V segments, including chromosome 9 orphons, were excluded from the earlier analysis of about 500 of the donors. Correlated functional status among segregating V segments might be attributable to linkage disequilibrium, but an unknown experimental factor could not be ruled out. Most TCR sequences were seen in very few donors, while some public TCRs were found in many individuals. A later genetic analysis associated a missense DCLRE1C variant with V-gene and J-gene trimming of TCR beta chains, and an independent cohort replicated the association. Strong co-occurrence of HLA alleles, especially DR and DQ, made assigning TCR associations to individual alleles difficult. A total of fewer than 200 TCR beta chains were listed by the study as associated with cytomegalovirus. The authors suggested that the approach could potentially be generalized to other disease states and immunological phenotypes. Presence/absence analyses assumed roughly uniform sequencing depth across donors, an assumption that may not hold. According to a later genetic analysis, donors in an Asian-associated ancestry cluster had fewer N-insertions in productive TCRs than the roughly 700-donor mean. Only TCR beta chains were sequenced in this cohort, and the absence of alpha or paired-chain data limited detectable features. Several of the top co-occurrence clusters appeared to be linked to parvovirus B19, influenza, CMV and Epstein-Barr virus, according to a later analysis. The classifier was reported to diagnose cytomegalovirus status with high specificity and sensitivity in both the original cohort and the validation cohort. In vitro tests confirmed that three of the cytomegalovirus-associated TCR beta chains recognize cytomegalovirus antigens.

The cohort consisted of 650 to 850 healthy bone marrow donors. Cohort members were all nominally healthy when sampled, although unrecorded immune exposures were likely present. The donor tested CMV seropositive and was one of the 289 seropositive cohort members. A peripheral blood sample was collected from each donor, and TCR beta sequencing was performed on peripheral blood mononuclear cells. The Qiagen DNeasy Blood Extraction Kit was used to extract genomic DNA from the blood cell samples. Library prep was done by the immunoSEQ multiplex PCR assay. For the multiplex PCR, a mixture combining 60 forward primers for TCR Vbeta segments and 13 reverse primers for TCR Jbeta segments was used. A multiplex PCR assay on genomic DNA amplified the CDR3 region of rearranged TCR beta genes. Amplified TCR beta libraries were sequenced as 87-base-pair reads on the Illumina HiSeq System. Per the authors' processing: In a later analysis, some 80 million unique TCR beta chains were counted across the roughly 670 repertoires, and roughly 10 million of these chains were shared by at least two donors. A nearest-neighbor algorithm error-corrected the raw reads and collapsed the reads into unique sequences, merging closely related sequences to remove PCR and sequencing errors. Alignment of CDR3 sequences to IMGT reference sequences was used to assign V, D and J gene segments. For a sequence to be retained, a match of at least six nucleotides to both a V gene segment and a J gene segment was required. A rearrangement counted as productive if the CDR3 had no stop codons and remained in frame with V and J, and every other rearrangement counted as non-productive. Following IMGT convention, CDR3 was defined as the stretch from the second conserved V-encoded cysteine to the conserved J-encoded phenylalanine. The earlier analysis of 500 to 600 of the donors excluded sequences that lacked an unambiguous match to a single V gene segment. In an earlier analysis of approximately 560 of the donors, a V segment was called functional when productive rearrangements were above 56.7%, and segregating when the standard deviation between donors exceeded 5%. A statistical classification framework was developed to diagnose cytomegalovirus status using the catalog of TCR beta chain sequences. In a later analysis, TCR nucleotide sequences were compared against IMGT/GENE-DB human TR gene sequences so that V and J genes could be assigned. A later analysis assigned CDR3 sequences and most-parsimonious VDJ recombination scenarios with the TCRdist pipeline. In a later analysis, every TCR beta chain was defined by the combination of its CDR3 amino acid sequence and its V-gene family, and reads without a unique V-gene family were dropped. To address suspected cross-contamination and a sequencing artifact, a later analysis removed around 590 highly shared, low-generation-probability nucleotide sequences. In a later analysis, a clonal expansion index was calculated for each public chain from normalized within-repertoire ranks of inferred template counts. A later analysis computed generation probabilities with a VDJ recombination model fitted to out-of-frame rearrangements, and checked the results against IGoR. In a later analysis, TCR-TCR, TCR-HLA and TCR-CMV co-occurrence was scored with hypergeometric tests, and a repertoire-size bias correction was applied to TCR pairs. In a later analysis, false discovery rates were estimated by permuting HLA or CMV assignments 20 times. In a later analysis, co-occurring TCRs were grouped using DBSCAN, with TCRdist sequence similarity added in when clustering inside HLA-allele-positive subsets. For co-occurrence clustering, repertoires with fewer than 30,000 or more than 120,000 public chains were excluded, along with roughly 5 repertoires with anomalous nucleotide sharing. The table was pulled from immuneACCESS by TCRdb, which kept in-frame rearrangements only. Such tables lose some clones; where checked, under half of the loss comes from unresolved V genes, and the rest has no known cause. V and J calls and clone size are those listed in that table; D and trimming were worked out from the DNA. The sample has under 300,000 clones on record, over 70% of them singletons. Around 8.6% of the sample belongs to the ten largest clones.

The chain uses TRBV11-2 and TRBJ2-2; 7 bases in the junction line up with TRBD2. The TCR comes from a woman aged 55 to 70 in good health and CMV-seropositive. The sequenced sample was PBMCs. The bases read TGTGCCAGCAGCTTAGGTGCTAGCGGTACTACCGGGGAGCTGTTTTTT. Its translation reads: CASSLGASGTTGELFF.